A selection of T cell receptor beta chains follows, all from one sample in a study of T cell responses to AZD1222 COVID-19 vaccine. The repertoire was sequenced with immunoSEQ multiplex PCR; TCRdb's copy has only in-frame clones and lacks some. The table lists 95,000 to 150,000 clones, around 89% of them singletons. The sample in question was peripheral blood, obtained on day 0 of AZD1222 vaccination. These receptors were collected from an adult in good health. The CDR3 runs from the conserved cysteine through the conserved F or W. The D gene is left open where the match is weak. A row's size may be missing; if present it is once, few, many or a size class.

v_gene	abundance	d_gene	j_gene	CDR3nt	CDR3aa
TRBV27	once	.	TRBJ2-3	TGTGCCAGCAGTTTATCAACCCTGGGCACAGATACGCAGTATTTT	CASSLSTLGTDTQYF
TRBV2	.	.	TRBJ2-2	TGTGCCAGCAGAAGAGATTTCAGGGACACCGGGGAGCTGTTTTTT	CASRRDFRDTGELFF
TRBV28	.	.	TRBJ1-5	TGTGCCAGCAGTTTAGTGCAAATTGGGCAGCCCCAGCATTTT	CASSLVQIGQPQHF
TRBV6-1	.	.	TRBJ2-3	TGTGCCAGCAGTGAAAGGGGGGGGCGACGGTTATTCACAGATACGCAGTATTTT	CASSERGGRRLFTDTQYF
TRBV23-1	few	.	TRBJ1-5	TGCGCCAGCAGTCAATCGGCCCAGGATAGTCAGCCCCAGCATTTT	CASSQSAQDSQPQHF
TRBV19	.	TRBD1	TRBJ2-7	TGTGCCACCGCGGACAGGTTCTCCTACGAGCAGTACTTC	CATADRFSYEQYF
TRBV7-9	.	.	TRBJ1-2	TGTGCCAGCAGCTTAGGTGCAGGGTACGGCAACTATGGCTACACCTTC	CASSLGAGYGNYGYTF
TRBV2	.	TRBD2	TRBJ2-5	TGTGCCAGCAGGGATGGACTAGCGGGAGGTTGGGAGACCCAGTACTTC	CASRDGLAGGWETQYF
TRBV27	once	.	TRBJ2-3	TGTGCCAGCAGTTTACAGGGGGGGTACACAGATACGCAGTATTTT	CASSLQGGYTDTQYF
TRBV7-9	.	.	TRBJ1-2	TGTGCCAGCAGCTTGGTAGAAGGAGGCTACACCTTC	CASSLVEGGYTF
TRBV2	.	TRBD1	TRBJ1-5	TGTGCCAGCACCAGGGGGCGCGGTCAGCCCCAGCATTTT	CASTRGRGQPQHF
TRBV29-1	.	TRBD1	TRBJ2-1	TGCAGCGTCGTGGGGGCAGGGGGCCCACTCGGGGGTGAGCAGTTCTTC	CSVVGAGGPLGGEQFF
TRBV7-2	.	.	TRBJ1-1	TGTGCCAGCAGCCGGGGGGGGTTTTTCACTGAAGCTTTCTTT	CASSRGGFFTEAFF
TRBV7-3	few	.	TRBJ2-2	TGTGCCAGCAGCTTAGGCCGGGAGACCGGGGAGCTGTTTTTT	CASSLGRETGELFF
TRBV6-2/TRBV6-3	.	.	TRBJ2-7	TGTGCCAGCAGCCTTTCAAGGGGGGGCCGCTCCGAGCAGTACTTC	CASSLSRGGRSEQYF
TRBV9	.	.	TRBJ2-1	TGTGCCAGCAACCCTGCGGGCTCACCCTACAATGAGCAGTTCTTC	CASNPAGSPYNEQFF
TRBV9	.	.	TRBJ1-2	TGTGCCAGTAACCCGATACCCCTTTTAGCTAACTATGGCTACACCTTC	CASNPIPLLANYGYTF
TRBV10-3	once	TRBD2	TRBJ2-7	TGTGCCATCAGTGATTCCGGGGGGGGGAATGACGAGCAGTACTTC	CAISDSGGGNDEQYF
TRBV27	.	.	TRBJ2-7	TGTGCCAGCAGTTCCGTCGCCTCCTCCCGTCCGGGGTACTTC	CASSSVASSRPGYF
TRBV11-2	.	.	TRBJ2-5	TGTGCCAGCAGCTCCTTTGCGGGTCGAGAGACCCAGTACTTC	CASSSFAGRETQYF
TRBV10-2	.	TRBD2	TRBJ2-7	TGCGCCAGCAGTGAGACTAGCGGGAGGACCTCCTACGAGCAGTACTTC	CASSETSGRTSYEQYF
TRBV28	.	.	TRBJ2-5	TGTGCCATACCCAAAGCGGGTAAAAGGTGCCAAGAGACCCAGTACTTC	CAIPKAGKRCQETQYF
TRBV5-4	.	TRBD2	TRBJ2-1	TGTGCCAGCAGCGCCACTAGCGGGAGTCTCAATGAGCAGTTCTTC	CASSATSGSLNEQFF
TRBV19	many	.	TRBJ2-7	TGTGCCAGTAGTATAAAGGGGGGACGTTACGAGCAGTACTTC	CASSIKGGRYEQYF
TRBV3-1/TRBV3-2	.	.	TRBJ2-1	TGTGCCAGCAGACCGGGCCCCTACTCCTACAATGAGCAGTTCTTC	CASRPGPYSYNEQFF
TRBV9	.	TRBD1	TRBJ2-2	TGTGCCAGCGGCTTTTTGAGGGACAGGGGGAGCACCGGGGAGCTGTTTTTT	CASGFLRDRGSTGELFF
TRBV7-9	.	TRBD1	TRBJ1-2	TGTGCCAGCAGCCCCGGGACAGGGCAGAACTATGGCTACACCTTC	CASSPGTGQNYGYTF
TRBV4-1	few	.	TRBJ1-2	TGCGCCAGCAGCCAAGATTACGCAGGGATCTATGGCTACACCTTC	CASSQDYAGIYGYTF
TRBV9	.	.	TRBJ1-4	TGTGCCAGCAGCGTCTCACAGGGAAAACTGTTTTTT	CASSVSQGKLFF
TRBV5-1	.	TRBD1	TRBJ2-1	TGCGCCAGCAGCTTGGAAGGGACAGGGTACAATGAGCAGTTCTTC	CASSLEGTGYNEQFF
TRBV10-3	.	.	TRBJ2-7	TGTGCCATCAGGGACAGCAAGGGGGAGCAGTACTTC	CAIRDSKGEQYF
TRBV7-9	.	.	TRBJ1-1	TGTGCCAGCAGCCCAGAGTGGGGGGAAGTCAACACTGAAGCTTTCTTT	CASSPEWGEVNTEAFF
TRBV5-1	.	.	TRBJ2-2	TGCGCCAGCAGCTTTGAGGCGAACACCGGGGAGCTGTTTTTT	CASSFEANTGELFF
TRBV7-3	.	.	TRBJ2-6	TGTGCCAGCAGCCCCGTCGTCTCTGGGGCCAACGTCCTGACTTTC	CASSPVVSGANVLTF
TRBV3-1/TRBV3-2	.	.	TRBJ1-2	TGTGCCAGCAGCCTCAACCTTGACTATGGCTACACCTTC	CASSLNLDYGYTF
TRBV11-1	.	.	TRBJ1-6	TGTGCCAGCAGCCCAGGGGAATCCTATAATTCACCCCTCCACTTT	CASSPGESYNSPLHF
TRBV11-2	few	.	TRBJ2-2	TGTGCCAGCAGCTTAGATTGGTCTGATCAAAACACCGGGGAGCTGTTTTTT	CASSLDWSDQNTGELFF
TRBV6-2/TRBV6-3	.	.	TRBJ1-3	TGTGCCAGCAGCTCCGGGGGAAACGCTGGAAACACCATATATTTT	CASSSGGNAGNTIYF
TRBV4-3	.	.	TRBJ1-2	TGCGCCAGCAGCCAAGACGATCGGGCTCGGCTCCCTGGGGGCTACACCTTC	CASSQDDRARLPGGYTF
TRBV7-2	.	.	TRBJ2-1	TGTGCCAGCAGTTTGGATGGGGCCACTAGGTACAATGAGCAGTTCTTC	CASSLDGATRYNEQFF
TRBV10-3	.	TRBD1	TRBJ1-2	TGTGCCATCAGTGGAGTGAGGTGGGACAGGGAACCGGATTGGAATGGCTACACCTTC	CAISGVRWDREPDWNGYTF
TRBV12-3/TRBV12-4	.	.	TRBJ1-6	TGTGCCAGCAGTTTAATTAGGAATTCACCCCTCCACTTT	CASSLIRNSPLHF
TRBV9	.	.	TRBJ1-5	TGTGCCAGCAGCGCCTCAGGGTCGCATCAGCCCCAGCATTTT	CASSASGSHQPQHF
TRBV5-1	.	.	TRBJ1-1	TGCGCCAGCAGCCTAAAGACAGACACTGAAGCTTTCTTT	CASSLKTDTEAFF
TRBV18	.	.	TRBJ1-4	TGTGCCAGCTCACAGTCCCTGGACCCTTCAGAAAAACTGTTTTTT	CASSQSLDPSEKLFF
TRBV4-3	.	TRBD1	TRBJ2-2	TGCGCCAGCAGCCAAGATTTGGGACAGCGGGAGCTGTTTTTT	CASSQDLGQRELFF
TRBV5-4	.	TRBD1	TRBJ1-1	TGTGCCAGCAGCTTGGGGTCAGGGGGTAACACTGAAGCTTTCTTT	CASSLGSGGNTEAFF
TRBV28	.	.	TRBJ1-2	TGTGCCAGCAGTTTCAGGACACTCTATGGCTACACCTTC	CASSFRTLYGYTF
TRBV6-5	.	.	TRBJ1-1	TGTGCCAGCAGTAACGGCCCTGAAGCTTTCTTT	CASSNGPEAFF
TRBV5-1	once	TRBD2	TRBJ2-1	TGCGCCAGCAGCTGGGGACTAGCGGGGGGCCGGAGCTCCTACAATGAGCAGTTCTTC	CASSWGLAGGRSSYNEQFF
TRBV6-5	few	.	TRBJ1-6	TGTGCCAGCAGCCCCCGACAGGTGGATTCACCCCTCCACTTT	CASSPRQVDSPLHF
TRBV7-6	few	TRBD1	TRBJ2-7	TGTGCCAGCAGCTTAGGGACAGGGAGGATCGAGCAGTACTTC	CASSLGTGRIEQYF
TRBV19	.	.	TRBJ1-1	TGTGCCAGTACCGTCGGGGGGTGGGGCACTGAAGCTTTCTTT	CASTVGGWGTEAFF